This TCR beta chain was sequenced during a study of blood T cells in healthy people across ages. Regarding the study as a whole: With age, beta diversity per million T cells declined roughly linearly, significantly by 35 to 40.

Germline V gene data show CDR1 as SGHAT and CDR2 as FQNNGV. The CDR3 extends over 16 amino acids. Sample-barcoded 5' priming and a J-beta primer mix drove a second PCR of about 6 to 12 cycles. From the 5' RACE reads, TCRdb called clonotypes with MiXCR, one entry per CDR3 protein. The sample holds 1.5 million to 2 million distinct CDR3 sequences; roughly 28% are singletons and the top ten take about 8%. Comments on this clonotype: Its antigen is unidentified. Germline is not matched at one junction end, which may reflect a read error.

The receptor was isolated from a woman in her 30s in good health. V usage is TRBV11-2 and J usage is TRBJ2-2; 9 bases line up with TRBD2. The source material was blood. The DNA for the CDR3 is TGTGCCAGCAGCTTAGTGCCCCTAGCGGGAAACGGGGAGCGGTTTTTT. As protein: CASSLVPLAGNGERFF. Full variable domain (missing parts from reference TRBV11-2 and TRBJ2-2): EAGVAQSPRYKIIEKRQSVAFWCNPISGHATLYWYQQILGQGPKLLIQFQNNGVVDDSQLPKDRFSAERLKGVDSTLKIQPAKLEDSAVYLCASSLVPLAGNGERFFGEGSRLTVL.